This T cell receptor (beta chain) stems from a study of blood T cell repertoires in COVID-19. Study information: Samples representing acute and convalescent COVID-19 were sourced from the United States, Italy and Spain. Sample material is recorded as cDNA or gDNA derived from T cells, B-cell-depleted T cells, or PBMCs.

Under the authors' procedure: Nucleated cell counts were estimated from reference gene primer amplification. Libraries were prepared by immunoSEQ multiplex PCR; TCRdb keeps only in-frame clonotypes and omits some of them. V and J calls and clone size come straight from that table; D and trimming were deduced from the DNA. Altogether approximately 76,000 clones are present, approximately 89% being singletons, with the ten largest covering more than 1.5%. V lost 1 base to trimming and J lost 12 bases; unmatched junction nucleotides: 7. The CDR3 sequence is 13 residues long. Germline loops: CDR1 MNHEY, CDR2 SMNVEV (reference sequence).

This sequence joins TRBV27 and TRBJ2-7; 9 positions match TRBD1. The sequence derives from a woman between 55 and 75 years old with acute or convalescent COVID-19. The source material was peripheral blood. This chain's CDR3 is CASSLLVQGARYF. In nucleotides, the CDR3 is TGTGCCAGCAGTTTATTGGTACAGGGGGCGCGGTACTTC.